This TCR beta chain was obtained from a study of blood T cell repertoires in COVID-19. Overall study context: Sample material is recorded as cDNA or gDNA derived from T cells, B-cell-depleted T cells, or PBMCs.

Trimming pared 6 bases from V and 4 bases from J, leaving 13 bases between. The CDR3 consists of 14 residues. Per the germline V gene, CDR1 is MNHEY and CDR2 is SVGAGI. Only in-frame clones appear in the TCRdb table, and some are missing; sequencing was by immunoSEQ multiplex PCR. The sample consists of approximately 200,000 clones, over 65% of them appearing once. The receptor comes from a person aged 65-85 years with COVID-19, enrolled during active disease. The sample taken for sequencing was peripheral blood. The rearrangement links TRBV6-5 to TRBJ2-1; tentatively, D is TRBD2 (5 bases). CDR3 bases: TGTGCCAGCAGCCTCGGACTGGTATACAATGAGCAGTTCTTC. Its translation: CASSLGLVYNEQFF.